The rows below give T cell receptor beta chains drawn from one sample of a study of T cells in tumors and immune-related adverse events. Sequencing used immunoSEQ multiplex PCR; TCRdb keeps in-frame clones, though not all of them. This sample has fewer than 25,000 clones, with 75% to 95% found just once. This specimen consisted of lymph node tissue, obtained from a patient treated with anti-PD-1 therapy. The source is a female donor with metastatic renal cell carcinoma. Both conserved end residues are part of each CDR3. D genes are given only for firm matches. Clone size is given for some rows only: seen once, a few or many times, or a class if the clone is expanded.

D gene: NA; J gene: TRBJ2-5; clone size: NA; V gene: TRBV10-2; CDR3 DNA: TGCGCCAGCAGTGAGGCTGGACAGGGAGGGGGGGAGACCCAGTACTTC; CDR3 protein: CASSEAGQGGGETQYF
D gene: TRBD1; J gene: TRBJ2-7; clone size: NA; V gene: TRBV18; CDR3 DNA: TGTGCCAGCTCACAGGACAGGGGTTACGAGCAGTACTTC; CDR3 protein: CASSQDRGYEQYF
D gene: NA; J gene: TRBJ2-5; clone size: NA; V gene: TRBV7-2; CDR3 DNA: TGTGCCAGCAGCGAAATGAGGGGCTCTTACCAAGAGACCCAGTACTTC; CDR3 protein: CASSEMRGSYQETQYF
D gene: NA; J gene: TRBJ2-3; clone size: once; V gene: TRBV7-9; CDR3 DNA: TGTGCCAGCAGCCCCAGGGGCCCAGATACGCAGTATTTT; CDR3 protein: CASSPRGPDTQYF
D gene: NA; J gene: TRBJ1-4; clone size: once; V gene: TRBV10-2; CDR3 DNA: TGCGCCAGCAGTGCGGCTGCTAAAAATGAAAAACTGTTTTTT; CDR3 protein: CASSAAAKNEKLFF
D gene: NA; J gene: TRBJ1-3; clone size: NA; V gene: TRBV4-1; CDR3 DNA: TGCGCCAGCAGCGCTCCGACAGAGGGAAACACCATATATTTT; CDR3 protein: CASSAPTEGNTIYF
D gene: TRBD1; J gene: TRBJ1-1; clone size: few; V gene: TRBV25-1; CDR3 DNA: TGTGCCAGCAGTGTGACAGGGGTTGAAGCTTTCTTT; CDR3 protein: CASSVTGVEAFF
D gene: TRBD2; J gene: TRBJ2-1; clone size: NA; V gene: TRBV5-1; CDR3 DNA: TGCGCCAGCAGCGTCCTAGCGGGGGTGAACAATGAGCAGTTCTTC; CDR3 protein: CASSVLAGVNNEQFF
D gene: NA; J gene: TRBJ2-3; clone size: NA; V gene: TRBV2; CDR3 DNA: TGTGCCAGCAGATCGGGGACGGAACTCGGGACGCAGTATTTT; CDR3 protein: CASRSGTELGTQYF
D gene: TRBD1; J gene: TRBJ2-6; clone size: NA; V gene: TRBV29-1; CDR3 DNA: TGCAGCGTGGAGACAGGGACTGGGGCCAACGTCCTGACTTTC; CDR3 protein: CSVETGTGANVLTF
D gene: NA; J gene: TRBJ2-4; clone size: NA; V gene: TRBV19; CDR3 DNA: TGTGCCAGTACGCAAGGGACTCTAGCCAAAAACATTCAGTACTTC; CDR3 protein: CASTQGTLAKNIQYF
D gene: TRBD2; J gene: TRBJ2-5; clone size: NA; V gene: TRBV6-4; CDR3 DNA: TGTGCCAGCACCGGCCTCCTAGCGGCCCAAGAGACCCAGTACTTC; CDR3 protein: CASTGLLAAQETQYF
D gene: NA; J gene: TRBJ1-2; clone size: NA; V gene: TRBV7-9; CDR3 DNA: TGTGCCAGCAGCTGGACTGGGCAAATGGGTGGCTACACCTTC; CDR3 protein: CASSWTGQMGGYTF
D gene: NA; J gene: TRBJ2-3; clone size: NA; V gene: TRBV25-1; CDR3 DNA: TGTGCCAGCAGTAGTAGACTAGTGGGCACAGATACGCAGTATTTT; CDR3 protein: CASSSRLVGTDTQYF
D gene: TRBD1; J gene: TRBJ2-7; clone size: once; V gene: TRBV6-6; CDR3 DNA: TGTGCCAGCAGTTACTCGGGACAGGGGACCTACGAGCAGTACTTC; CDR3 protein: CASSYSGQGTYEQYF
D gene: NA; J gene: TRBJ1-2; clone size: NA; V gene: TRBV20-1; CDR3 DNA: TGCAGTGTAGAGGGGGGCGGCTACACCTTC; CDR3 protein: CSVEGGGYTF
D gene: TRBD1; J gene: TRBJ2-5; clone size: NA; V gene: TRBV11-3; CDR3 DNA: TGTGCCAGCAGTTTACACAGGGGGCAAGAGACCCAGTACTTC; CDR3 protein: CASSLHRGQETQYF
D gene: NA; J gene: TRBJ1-2; clone size: NA; V gene: TRBV6-6; CDR3 DNA: TGTGCCAGCAGTCAAACCCCCTCGGGGAGAAATGGCTACACCTTC; CDR3 protein: CASSQTPSGRNGYTF
D gene: NA; J gene: TRBJ2-2; clone size: NA; V gene: TRBV4-1; CDR3 DNA: TGCGCCAGCAGCCAAGGGGGATTCCCGGGTGTTTGGACCGGGGAGCTGTTTTTT; CDR3 protein: CASSQGGFPGVWTGELFF
D gene: NA; J gene: TRBJ1-1; clone size: NA; V gene: TRBV6-6; CDR3 DNA: TGTGCCAGCAGATACAGGCGCTGGGACACTGAAGCTTTCTTT; CDR3 protein: CASRYRRWDTEAFF
D gene: NA; J gene: TRBJ2-7; clone size: NA; V gene: TRBV7-9; CDR3 DNA: TGTGCCAGCAGCCCGACCTCCTACGAGCAGTACTTC; CDR3 protein: CASSPTSYEQYF
D gene: NA; J gene: TRBJ2-5; clone size: NA; V gene: TRBV21-1; CDR3 DNA: TGTGCCAGCAGCAACACCTTGCAACCGGGGGCCCAGTACTTC; CDR3 protein: CASSNTLQPGAQYF
D gene: TRBD2; J gene: TRBJ2-1; clone size: NA; V gene: TRBV27; CDR3 DNA: TGTGCCAGCAGTCCTCAAGGACTAGCGGGAGTGGGCAATGAGCAGTTCTTC; CDR3 protein: CASSPQGLAGVGNEQFF
D gene: NA; J gene: TRBJ1-5; clone size: NA; V gene: TRBV12-5; CDR3 DNA: TGTGCTAGTGGTGAGGGCTTCGAGCGCAATCAGCCCCAGCATTTT; CDR3 protein: CASGEGFERNQPQHF
D gene: NA; J gene: TRBJ1-5; clone size: NA; V gene: TRBV7-8; CDR3 DNA: TGTGCCAGCAGCTGGAACCGCAATCAGCCCCAGCATTTT; CDR3 protein: CASSWNRNQPQHF
D gene: NA; J gene: TRBJ2-1; clone size: NA; V gene: TRBV27; CDR3 DNA: TGTGCCAGCAGTCTATCCTCCTACAATGAGCAGTTCTTC; CDR3 protein: CASSLSSYNEQFF
D gene: NA; J gene: TRBJ2-1; clone size: NA; V gene: TRBV10-1; CDR3 DNA: TGCGCCAGCAGCAGGACTCTTGGCGGAAATGAGCAGTTCTTC; CDR3 protein: CASSRTLGGNEQFF
D gene: NA; J gene: TRBJ1-4; clone size: NA; V gene: TRBV27; CDR3 DNA: TGTGCCAGCAGCCGTCGATTATCAGACGTTAACGAAAAACTGTTTTTT; CDR3 protein: CASSRRLSDVNEKLFF
D gene: TRBD1; J gene: TRBJ1-5; clone size: NA; V gene: TRBV5-1; CDR3 DNA: TGCGCCAGCAGCTTGGCTTTTCAGGGGGCTCTTCGCAATCAGCCCCAGCATTTT; CDR3 protein: CASSLAFQGALRNQPQHF
D gene: NA; J gene: TRBJ2-3; clone size: NA; V gene: TRBV18; CDR3 DNA: TGTGCCAGCTCACGGGTCTTCGGCGGGTCTAGCACAGATACGCAGTATTTT; CDR3 protein: CASSRVFGGSSTDTQYF
D gene: NA; J gene: TRBJ1-1; clone size: NA; V gene: TRBV6-5; CDR3 DNA: TGTGCCAGCAGTTACCAGGGTAACACTGAAGCTTTCTTT; CDR3 protein: CASSYQGNTEAFF
D gene: TRBD2; J gene: TRBJ2-3; clone size: NA; V gene: TRBV29-1; CDR3 DNA: TGCAGCGTTGACGGGGGACTAGCCACAGATACGCAGTATTTT; CDR3 protein: CSVDGGLATDTQYF
D gene: NA; J gene: TRBJ1-3; clone size: NA; V gene: TRBV19; CDR3 DNA: TGTGCCACCAGAGCACAGAGCTCTGGAAACACCATATATTTT; CDR3 protein: CATRAQSSGNTIYF
D gene: NA; J gene: TRBJ1-1; clone size: NA; V gene: TRBV19; CDR3 DNA: TGTGCCACCAGCCGGGATTTGGGCAGCTCCTCTGAAGCTTTCTTT; CDR3 protein: CATSRDLGSSSEAFF
D gene: NA; J gene: TRBJ1-3; clone size: NA; V gene: TRBV7-2; CDR3 DNA: TGTGCCAGCAGCTTTAGGCGGACCCTCTCTGGAAACACCATATATTTT; CDR3 protein: CASSFRRTLSGNTIYF
D gene: TRBD2; J gene: TRBJ2-7; clone size: NA; V gene: TRBV7-2; CDR3 DNA: TGTGCCAGCAGCTACCTAACTGGACTAGCCTACGAGCAGTACTTC; CDR3 protein: CASSYLTGLAYEQYF
D gene: NA; J gene: TRBJ2-3; clone size: NA; V gene: TRBV5-6; CDR3 DNA: TGTGCCAGCAGCCTACGGCCACAAAGCACAGATACGCAGTATTTT; CDR3 protein: CASSLRPQSTDTQYF
D gene: NA; J gene: TRBJ1-2; clone size: NA; V gene: TRBV5-1; CDR3 DNA: TGCGCCAGCAGCTTGGAAAGGGGCCGGGGCTACACCTTC; CDR3 protein: CASSLERGRGYTF
D gene: NA; J gene: TRBJ2-7; clone size: once; V gene: TRBV4-1; CDR3 DNA: TGCGCCAGCAGCCAAGATCTTACAGGAGGCTACGAGCAGTACTTC; CDR3 protein: CASSQDLTGGYEQYF
D gene: NA; J gene: TRBJ2-7; clone size: NA; V gene: TRBV2; CDR3 DNA: TGTGCCAGCAGTGAAGAGTCGGGGGCCGTGGGGCAGTACTTC; CDR3 protein: CASSEESGAVGQYF
D gene: NA; J gene: TRBJ1-2; clone size: NA; V gene: TRBV27; CDR3 DNA: TGTGCCAGCAGTTTACGCGGGGGTGGCTATGGCTACACCTTC; CDR3 protein: CASSLRGGGYGYTF
D gene: TRBD1; J gene: TRBJ1-6; clone size: NA; V gene: TRBV4-3; CDR3 DNA: TGCGCCAGCAGCCGCACAGGGGATTCACCCCTCCACTTT; CDR3 protein: CASSRTGDSPLHF
D gene: NA; J gene: TRBJ1-2; clone size: NA; V gene: TRBV6-1; CDR3 DNA: TGTGCCATTCCTTCGACCCCCTTGTGGGGCTACACCTTC; CDR3 protein: CAIPSTPLWGYTF
D gene: TRBD1; J gene: TRBJ2-2; clone size: NA; V gene: TRBV5-1; CDR3 DNA: TGCGCCAGCAGCCTCGTCGGGGGACAGGGATCCGGGGAGCTGTTTTTT; CDR3 protein: CASSLVGGQGSGELFF
D gene: TRBD2; J gene: TRBJ2-5; clone size: NA; V gene: TRBV10-2; CDR3 DNA: TGCGCCAGCAGCGGGGGGGCCGGGGAGACCCAGTACTTC; CDR3 protein: CASSGGAGETQYF
D gene: NA; J gene: TRBJ1-1; clone size: NA; V gene: TRBV28; CDR3 DNA: TGTGCCAGCAGCCCCAGGGGACCCGTCGCTGAAGCTTTCTTT; CDR3 protein: CASSPRGPVAEAFF
D gene: TRBD1; J gene: TRBJ1-1; clone size: NA; V gene: TRBV19; CDR3 DNA: TGTGCCAGTAGTCCGCGACAGGGATTCACTGAAGCTTTCTTT; CDR3 protein: CASSPRQGFTEAFF
D gene: TRBD2; J gene: TRBJ2-7; clone size: NA; V gene: TRBV4-2; CDR3 DNA: TGTGCCAGCAGCCAACGCCTAGCGGACTCCTACGAGCAGTACTTC; CDR3 protein: CASSQRLADSYEQYF
D gene: NA; J gene: TRBJ1-2; clone size: NA; V gene: TRBV25-1; CDR3 DNA: TGTGCCAGCAGTGGGTCTGGATTGTATGGCTACACCTTC; CDR3 protein: CASSGSGLYGYTF